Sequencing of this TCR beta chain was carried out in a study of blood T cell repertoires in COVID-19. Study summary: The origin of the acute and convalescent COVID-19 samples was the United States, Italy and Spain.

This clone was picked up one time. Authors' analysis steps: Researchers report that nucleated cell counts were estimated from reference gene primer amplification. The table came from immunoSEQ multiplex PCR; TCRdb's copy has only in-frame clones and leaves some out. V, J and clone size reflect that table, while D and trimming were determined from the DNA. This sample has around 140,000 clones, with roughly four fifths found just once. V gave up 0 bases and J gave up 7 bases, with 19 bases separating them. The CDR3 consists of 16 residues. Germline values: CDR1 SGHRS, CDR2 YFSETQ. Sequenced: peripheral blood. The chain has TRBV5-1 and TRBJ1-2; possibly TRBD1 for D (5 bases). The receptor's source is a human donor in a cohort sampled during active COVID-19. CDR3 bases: TGCGCCAGCAGCTTGGAAGGGGCCTCTCGCCGAGGTGGCTACACCTTC. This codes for CASSLEGASRRGGYTF.